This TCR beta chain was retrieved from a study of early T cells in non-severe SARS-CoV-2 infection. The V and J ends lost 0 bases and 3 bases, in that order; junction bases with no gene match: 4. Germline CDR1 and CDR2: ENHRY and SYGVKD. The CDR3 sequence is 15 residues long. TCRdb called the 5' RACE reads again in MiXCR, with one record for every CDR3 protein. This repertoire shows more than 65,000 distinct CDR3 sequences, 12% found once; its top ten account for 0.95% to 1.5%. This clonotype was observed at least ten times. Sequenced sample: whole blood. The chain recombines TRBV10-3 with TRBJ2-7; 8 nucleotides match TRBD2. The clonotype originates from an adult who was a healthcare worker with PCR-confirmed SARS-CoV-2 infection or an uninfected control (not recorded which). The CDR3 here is CAISESGGGNYEQYF. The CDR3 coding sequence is TGTGCCATCAGTGAGTCAGGCGGGGGGAACTACGAGCAGTACTTC.